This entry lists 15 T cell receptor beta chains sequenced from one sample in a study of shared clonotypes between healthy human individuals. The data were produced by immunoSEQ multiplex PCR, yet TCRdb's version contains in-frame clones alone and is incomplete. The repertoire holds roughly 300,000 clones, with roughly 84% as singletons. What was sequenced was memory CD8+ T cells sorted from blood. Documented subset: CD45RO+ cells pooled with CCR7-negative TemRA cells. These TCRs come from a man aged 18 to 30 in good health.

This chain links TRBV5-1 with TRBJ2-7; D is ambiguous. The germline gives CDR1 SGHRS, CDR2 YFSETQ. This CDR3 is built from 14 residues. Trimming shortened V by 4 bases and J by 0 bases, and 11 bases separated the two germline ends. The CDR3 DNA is TGCGCCAGCAGCCTGGATGGGCACTCCTACGAGCAGTACTTC. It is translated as CASSLDGHSYEQYF.

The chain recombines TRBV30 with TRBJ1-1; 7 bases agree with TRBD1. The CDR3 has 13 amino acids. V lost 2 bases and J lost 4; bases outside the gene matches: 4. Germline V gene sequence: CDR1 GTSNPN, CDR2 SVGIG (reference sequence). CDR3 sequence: CAWSHAGGTEAFF. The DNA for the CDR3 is TGTGCCTGGAGTCACGCAGGGGGCACTGAAGCTTTCTTT.

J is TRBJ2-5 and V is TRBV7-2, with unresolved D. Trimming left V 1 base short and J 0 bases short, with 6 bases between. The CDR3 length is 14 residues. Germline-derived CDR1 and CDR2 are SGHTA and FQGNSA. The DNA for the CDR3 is TGTGCCAGCAGCTTAGTTCAGTACCAAGAGACCCAGTACTTC. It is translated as CASSLVQYQETQYF. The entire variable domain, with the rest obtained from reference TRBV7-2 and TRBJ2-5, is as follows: GAGVSQSPSNKVTEKGKDVELRCDPISGHTALYWYRQSLGQGLEFLIYFQGNSAPDKSGLPSDRFSAERTGGSVSTLTIQRTQQEDSAVYLCASSLVQYQETQYFGPGTRLLVL.

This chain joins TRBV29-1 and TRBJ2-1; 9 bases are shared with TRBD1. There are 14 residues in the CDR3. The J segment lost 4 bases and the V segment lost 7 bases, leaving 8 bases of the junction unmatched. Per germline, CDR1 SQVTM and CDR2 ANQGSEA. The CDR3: CSAIQGAHYNEQFF. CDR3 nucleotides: TGCAGCGCAATACAGGGGGCCCATTACAATGAGCAGTTCTTC.

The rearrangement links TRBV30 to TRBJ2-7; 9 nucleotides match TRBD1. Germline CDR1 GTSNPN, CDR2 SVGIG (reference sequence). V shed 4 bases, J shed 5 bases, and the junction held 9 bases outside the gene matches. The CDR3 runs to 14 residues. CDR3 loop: CAWKDRGGINEQYF. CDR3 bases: TGTGCCTGGAAGGACAGGGGAGGCATTAACGAGCAGTACTTC.

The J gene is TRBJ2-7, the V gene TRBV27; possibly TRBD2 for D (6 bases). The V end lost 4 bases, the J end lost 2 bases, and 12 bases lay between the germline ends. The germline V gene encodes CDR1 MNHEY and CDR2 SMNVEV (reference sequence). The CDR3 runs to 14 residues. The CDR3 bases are TGTGCCAGCAGTTCCCTAGCGTCTCCCTACGAGCAGTACTTC. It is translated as CASSSLASPYEQYF.

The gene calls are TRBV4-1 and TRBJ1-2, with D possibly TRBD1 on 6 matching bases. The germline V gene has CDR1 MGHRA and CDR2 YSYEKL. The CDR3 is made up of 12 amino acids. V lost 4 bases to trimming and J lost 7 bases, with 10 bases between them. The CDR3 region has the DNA TGCGCCAGCAGCCGGGGGGGCCCTGGCTACACCTTC. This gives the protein CASSRGGPGYTF.

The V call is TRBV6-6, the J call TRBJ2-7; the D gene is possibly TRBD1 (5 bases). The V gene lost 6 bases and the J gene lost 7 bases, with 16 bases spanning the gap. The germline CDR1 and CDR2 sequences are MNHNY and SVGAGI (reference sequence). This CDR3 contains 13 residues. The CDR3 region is CASSPHDSEEQYF. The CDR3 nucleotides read TGTGCCAGCAGCCCCCACGACAGTGAGGAGCAGTACTTC.

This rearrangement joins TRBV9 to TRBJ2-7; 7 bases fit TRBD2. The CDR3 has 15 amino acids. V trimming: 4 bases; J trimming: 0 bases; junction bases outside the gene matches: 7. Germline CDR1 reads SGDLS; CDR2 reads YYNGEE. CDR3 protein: CASSPGGGSSYEQYF. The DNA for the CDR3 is TGTGCCAGCAGCCCGGGGGGAGGGAGCTCCTACGAGCAGTACTTC.

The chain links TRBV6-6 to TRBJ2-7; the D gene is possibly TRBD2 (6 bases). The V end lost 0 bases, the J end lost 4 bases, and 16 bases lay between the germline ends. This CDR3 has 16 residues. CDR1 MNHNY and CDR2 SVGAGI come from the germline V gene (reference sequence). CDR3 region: CASSYSRVWRVYEQYF. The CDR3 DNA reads TGTGCCAGCAGTTACTCGCGAGTTTGGAGGGTGTACGAGCAGTACTTC.

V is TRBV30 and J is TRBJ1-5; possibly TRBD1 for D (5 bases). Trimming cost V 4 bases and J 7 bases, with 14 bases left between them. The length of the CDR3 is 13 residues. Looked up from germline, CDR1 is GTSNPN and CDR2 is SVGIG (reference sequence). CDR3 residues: CAWTTGAGQPQHF. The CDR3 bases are TGTGCCTGGACCACGGGCGCAGGGCAGCCCCAGCATTTT. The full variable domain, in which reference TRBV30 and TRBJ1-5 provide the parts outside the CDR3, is SQTIHQWPATLVQPVGSPLSLECTVEGTSNPNLYWYRQAAGRGLQLLFYSVGIGQISSEVPQNLSASRPQDRQFILSSKKLLLSDSGFYLCAWTTGAGQPQHFGDGTRLSIL.

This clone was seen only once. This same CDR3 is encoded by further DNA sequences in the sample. The CDR3 DNA follows: TGTGCCAGCAGCGCCGGGAGCTCCTACGAGCAGTACTTC. This gives the protein CASSAGSSYEQYF. The V and J genes are TRBV9 and TRBJ2-7; maybe TRBD2 (6 bases). V was cut by 3 bases and J by 0 bases, with 7 bases left in between. Germline V gene sequence: CDR1 SGDLS, CDR2 YYNGEE. This CDR3 spans 13 amino acids.

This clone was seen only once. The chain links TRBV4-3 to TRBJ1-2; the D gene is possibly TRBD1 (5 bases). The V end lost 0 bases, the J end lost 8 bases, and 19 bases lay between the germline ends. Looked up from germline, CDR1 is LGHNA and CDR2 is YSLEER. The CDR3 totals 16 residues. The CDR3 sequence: CASSQDLAGKVQGYTF. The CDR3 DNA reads TGCGCCAGCAGCCAAGATCTGGCAGGGAAGGTTCAGGGCTACACCTTC.

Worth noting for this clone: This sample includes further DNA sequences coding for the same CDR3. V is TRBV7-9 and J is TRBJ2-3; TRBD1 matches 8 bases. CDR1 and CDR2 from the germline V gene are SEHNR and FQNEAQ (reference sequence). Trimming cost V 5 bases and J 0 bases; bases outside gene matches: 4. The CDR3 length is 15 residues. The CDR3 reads CASSGTGASTDTQYF. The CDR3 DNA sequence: TGTGCCAGCAGCGGGACAGGAGCTAGCACAGATACGCAGTATTTT.

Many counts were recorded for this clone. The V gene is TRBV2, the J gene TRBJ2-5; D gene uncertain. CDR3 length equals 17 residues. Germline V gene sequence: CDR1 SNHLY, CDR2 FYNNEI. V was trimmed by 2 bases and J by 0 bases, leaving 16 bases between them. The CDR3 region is CASSERVALGYQETQYF. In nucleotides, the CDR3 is TGTGCCAGCAGTGAAAGGGTGGCTTTGGGGTACCAAGAGACCCAGTACTTC.